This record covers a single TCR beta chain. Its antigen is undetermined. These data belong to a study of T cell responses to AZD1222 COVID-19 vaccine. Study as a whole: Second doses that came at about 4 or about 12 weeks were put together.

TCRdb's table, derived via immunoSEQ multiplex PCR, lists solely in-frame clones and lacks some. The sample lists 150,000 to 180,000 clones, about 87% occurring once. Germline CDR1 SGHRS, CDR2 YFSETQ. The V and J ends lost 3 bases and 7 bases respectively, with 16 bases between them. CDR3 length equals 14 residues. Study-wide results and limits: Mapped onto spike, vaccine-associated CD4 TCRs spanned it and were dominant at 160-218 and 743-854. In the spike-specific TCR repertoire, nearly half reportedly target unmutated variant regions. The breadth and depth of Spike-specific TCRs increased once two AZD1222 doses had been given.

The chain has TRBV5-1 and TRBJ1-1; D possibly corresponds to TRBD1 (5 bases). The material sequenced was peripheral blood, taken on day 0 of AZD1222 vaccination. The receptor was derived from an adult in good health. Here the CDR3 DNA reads TGCGCCAGCAGCTCCGGGCAGGGAACCATTGAAGCTTTCTTT. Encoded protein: CASSSGQGTIEAFF.